The source of this TCR beta chain is a study of human T cells and chemical hapten exposure. TCRdb called the RACE reads again in MiXCR, with one record for every CDR3 protein. The sample carries around 60,000 distinct CDR3 sequences, 6.7% recorded once. Time point reported: pre-sensitization, week 0. Described treatment: therapeutic diphenylcyclopropenone sensitization with weekly scalp DPC. This clonotype was counted many times. The CDR3 is 15 amino acids. Germline V gene data show CDR1 as SGHRS and CDR2 as YFSETQ. The V segment lost 5 bases and the J segment 7 bases; nucleotides outside the gene matches: 9.

The TCR comes from a woman aged 25 to 39 with alopecia areata. Some clones in this sample may be carry-over from other donors' samples. Sequenced here: whole blood, sampled in connection with sensitization to the hapten diphenylcyclopropenone (DPC). The chain uses TRBV5-1 and TRBJ1-1, with 12 bases matching TRBD1. CDR3 coding DNA: TGCGCCAGCAGTTCTGTGGGACAGGGGGCGAATGAAGCTTTCTTT. Translated: CASSSVGQGANEAFF.